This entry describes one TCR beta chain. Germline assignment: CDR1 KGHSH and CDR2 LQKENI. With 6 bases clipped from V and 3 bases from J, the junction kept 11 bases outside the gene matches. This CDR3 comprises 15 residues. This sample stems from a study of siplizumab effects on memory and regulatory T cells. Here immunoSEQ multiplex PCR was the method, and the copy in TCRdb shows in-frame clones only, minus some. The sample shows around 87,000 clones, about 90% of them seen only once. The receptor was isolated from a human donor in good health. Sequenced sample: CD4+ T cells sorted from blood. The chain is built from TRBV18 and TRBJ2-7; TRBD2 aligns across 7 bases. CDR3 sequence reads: CASSPGGSGLYEQYF. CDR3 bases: TGTGCCAGCTCTCCGGGCGGGAGTGGGCTCTACGAGCAGTACTTC.